These 16 T cell receptor beta chains were all obtained from the same sample, sequenced in a study of neurological immune-mediated disorders. TCRdb redid the calling of the 5' RACE reads with MiXCR, one entry per CDR3 protein. In the table there are 100,000 or so distinct CDR3 sequences, about 3.8% of which are singletons. Specimen: PBMCs. The origin of the receptors is a woman aged 18-29 years with multiple sclerosis.

The J gene is TRBJ1-5, the V gene TRBV28, with D possibly TRBD1 on 5 matching bases. The V gene lost 6 bases and the J gene lost 1 base, with 16 bases spanning the gap. The CDR3 contains 16 residues. The germline V gene encodes CDR1 MDHEN and CDR2 SYDVKM. CDR3 loop: CASSRTGGGSNQPQHF. The CDR3 bases are TGTGCCAGCAGCAGAACGGGGGGGGGAAGCAATCAGCCCCAGCATTTT.

This clonotype was counted at least ten times. The V and J genes are TRBV30 and TRBJ2-7; D is unclear. Trimming removed 2 bases at V and 3 bases at J, with 11 bases between. The CDR3 runs 13 residues. The germline V gene encodes CDR1 GTSNPN and CDR2 SVGIG (reference sequence). CDR3 region: CAWSSRPNYEQYF. The CDR3 DNA is TGTGCCTGGAGTTCAAGACCTAACTACGAGCAGTACTTC.

This clonotype came up many times. CDR3 loop: CSASGGGSEQYF. In DNA form, the CDR3 reads TGCAGTGCTAGCGGTGGGGGGAGCGAGCAGTACTTC. The chain couples TRBV20-1 to TRBJ2-7, with D possibly matching TRBD2 (6 bases). CDR1 is DFQATT and CDR2 is SNEGSKA in the germline V gene (reference sequence). V was clipped by 3 bases and J by 6 bases, with 12 bases between them. The length of the CDR3 is 12 residues.

Ten or more counts support this clonotype. The chain is built from TRBV12-3 or TRBV12-4 and TRBJ1-1; possible D gene TRBD1, 6 bases. Trimming removed 5 bases at V and 2 bases at J, with 12 bases between. This CDR3 has 14 residues. CDR3 sequence reads: CASSPPDSNTEAFF. DNA of the CDR3: TGTGCCAGCAGTCCTCCGGACAGTAACACTGAAGCTTTCTTT.

This clonotype showed up many times. The rearrangement links TRBV5-5 to TRBJ2-7; TRBD1 matches 7 bases. CDR1 is SGHKS and CDR2 is YYEKEE in the germline V gene (reference sequence). Trimming cost V 3 bases and J 2 bases; bases outside gene matches: 8. This CDR3 comprises 15 residues. For the CDR3, the DNA is TGTGCCAGCAGCTGGGGACAGAAGGCCCCCTACGAGCAGTACTTC. This sequence encodes CASSWGQKAPYEQYF.

This clonotype was seen repeatedly, ten times or more. This sequence joins TRBV11-2 and TRBJ2-1; D unresolved. The CDR3 is made up of 15 amino acids. The ends were cut back, 0 bases at V and 10 bases at J, with 16 bases in the middle. Per germline, CDR1 SGHAT and CDR2 FQNNGV. CDR3 DNA sequence: TGTGCCAGCAGCTTAGATGGGCGGCTCTCTGGGGAGCAGTTCTTC. Translated: CASSLDGRLSGEQFF. Supplemented by reference TRBV11-2 and TRBJ2-1, the full variable domain reads EAGVAQSPRYKIIEKRQSVAFWCNPISGHATLYWYQQILGQGPKLLIQFQNNGVVDDSQLPKDRFSAERLKGVDSTLKIQPAKLEDSAVYLCASSLDGRLSGEQFFGPGTRLTVL.

This clonotype was detected many times. V gene TRBV5-1 combines with J gene TRBJ1-4; tentative D call: TRBD1 (6 bases). The germline V gene encodes CDR1 SGHRS and CDR2 YFSETQ. The CDR3 contains 14 residues. With 3 bases removed from V and 0 bases from J, the gap between germline ends came to 6 bases. The CDR3 region has the DNA TGCGCCAGCAGCTCAGGGGCAACTAATGAAAAACTGTTTTTT. This gives the protein CASSSGATNEKLFF.

This clonotype was seen ten or more times. The chain uses TRBV5-1 and TRBJ2-3; D ambiguous. The CDR3 is 15 residues long. Germline values: CDR1 SGHRS, CDR2 YFSETQ. V was trimmed by 5 bases and J by 2 bases, leaving 15 bases between them. The CDR3 nucleotides are TGCGCCAGCAGATATATACCCGAAAACACAGATACGCAGTATTTT. It translates to CASRYIPENTDTQYF.

This clonotype was recorded at least ten times. V gene TRBV15 combines with J gene TRBJ1-1; D gene ambiguous. The CDR3 has 15 residues. V was shortened by 4 bases and J by 1 base, with 13 bases between the two germline ends. The germline V gene has CDR1 LNHNV and CDR2 YYDKDF (reference sequence). This CDR3 is CATSNLDRENTEAFF. The CDR3 DNA reads as TGTGCCACCAGCAACTTAGATAGGGAGAACACTGAAGCTTTCTTT. Looking up the rest from reference TRBV15 and TRBJ1-1 gives the full variable domain: DAMVIQNPRYQVTQFGKPVTLSCSQTLNHNVMYWYQQKSSQAPKLLFHYYDKDFNNEADTPDNFQSRRPNTSFCFLDIRSPGLGDTAMYLCATSNLDRENTEAFFGQGTRLTVV.

This clonotype occurred many times. The CDR3 spells CASSFGLAGRETQYF. CDR3 in DNA: TGTGCCAGCAGCTTCGGACTAGCGGGGCGGGAGACCCAGTACTTC. The chain couples TRBV7-2 to TRBJ2-5; 12 bases are shared with TRBD2. The V segment lost 3 bases and the J segment 5 bases; nucleotides outside the gene matches: 4. This CDR3 has 15 amino acids. Germline-derived CDR1 and CDR2 are SGHTA and FQGNSA.

This clonotype occurred many times. J is TRBJ1-1 and V is TRBV2; possibly TRBD1 for D (6 bases). Germline lookup yields CDR1 SNHLY and CDR2 FYNNEI. The CDR3 loop spans 13 amino acids. The CDR3 DNA sequence: TGTGCTACAAGGCGGGGGGCCCTCACTGAAGCTTTCTTT. This gives the protein CATRRGALTEAFF.

This clonotype occurred many times. The rearrangement joins TRBV11-2 to TRBJ1-1; TRBD1 aligns across 8 bases. CDR1 and CDR2 (germline): SGHAT, FQNNGV. The CDR3 has 17 residues. V trimming: 2 bases; J trimming: 3 bases; junction bases outside the gene matches: 11. CDR3 bases: TGTGCCAGCAGCTTATCCAGGGGGCATCGGAAGGACACTGAAGCTTTCTTT. Amino acid sequence: CASSLSRGHRKDTEAFF.

This clonotype was seen ten or more times. This chain uses TRBV5-6 with TRBJ2-1, with 12 bases that match TRBD2. The CDR3 runs 16 residues. Germline CDR1 reads SGHDT; CDR2 reads YYEEEE. The trim removed 2 bases at V and 9 bases at J, leaving 9 bases unmatched. The CDR3 sequence is CASSFRLAGVGSEQFF. The CDR3 DNA reads TGTGCCAGCAGCTTCCGACTAGCGGGAGTTGGAAGTGAGCAGTTCTTC. The entire variable domain, with the rest obtained from reference TRBV5-6 and TRBJ2-1, is as follows: DAGVTQSPTHLIKTRGQQVTLRCSPKSGHDTVSWYQQALGQGPQFIFQYYEEEERQRGNFPDRFSGHQFPNYSSELNVNALLLGDSALYLCASSFRLAGVGSEQFFGPGTRLTVL.

This clonotype was picked up many times. The chain uses TRBV5-1 and TRBJ1-3, with unresolved D. The CDR3 is 16 residues long. CDR1 and CDR2 from the germline V gene are SGHRS and YFSETQ. Deletions cut 1 base from V and 1 base from J, with 12 bases between. CDR3 coding DNA: TGCGCCAGCAGCTTGATAGGCCAGTCATCTGGAAACACCATATATTTT. Protein: CASSLIGQSSGNTIYF.

This clonotype occurred many times. The V and J genes are TRBV11-2 and TRBJ2-3; 9 nucleotides match TRBD2. V shed 7 bases, J shed 1 base, and the junction held 21 bases outside the gene matches. Germline CDR1 and CDR2: SGHAT and FQNNGV. The CDR3 sequence is 20 residues long. For the CDR3, the DNA is TGTGCCAGCACCGATGGCGGGAGGGCCAGGGTCGAATGGGGCACAGATACGCAGTATTTT. The encoded protein is CASTDGGRARVEWGTDTQYF.

In its sample, this clonotype was seen many times. The gene calls are TRBV7-2 and TRBJ2-1; D is unclear. This CDR3 region has 17 residues. Trimming pared 5 bases from V and 4 bases from J, leaving 21 bases between. Germline CDR1 reads SGHTA; CDR2 reads FQGNSA. CDR3 sequence: CASSRRVTNTMYNEQFF. CDR3 nucleotides: TGTGCCAGCAGCCGTCGGGTCACCAATACTATGTACAATGAGCAGTTCTTC.